The entry below gives a single T cell receptor (beta chain) sequence along with its context. There are a few counts of this clonotype. Which antigen it targets is not known. No clone much larger than this one lies a single base away; base qualities are absent. Ficoll-Paque density gradient centrifugation was used to isolate PBMCs. Unmatched junction bases come to 1, with V trimmed by 2 bases and J by 0 bases. CDR3 length: 14 amino acids, cysteine to phenylalanine. The only DNA kept is the CDR3, 42 bases in frame from the first base. The germline V gene provides CDR1 LGHNA and CDR2 YSLEER. The instrument given in TCRdb is Illumina NovaSeq 6000. cDNA libraries for TCRalpha and TCRbeta were prepared by 5'RACE using constant-segment primers, with sample barcodes and unique molecular identifiers added. Trizol reagent was used to extract RNA from every sample. Amplification of the libraries took two PCR steps, and the second step added a second sample barcode plus Illumina TruSeq adapters. Sequencing of the libraries was done on an Illumina NovaSeq, producing 2 x 150 bp paired-end reads. Concerning the study's data processing: Reads were demultiplexed and collapsed into UMI-guided consensus sequences with migec v1.2.7. With mixcr v2.1.11, UMI consensuses were aligned to TRA and TRB V and J templates and assembled into clonotypes. Expanded or contracted clonotypes were those called significant by both edgeR and NoisET, with noise models trained on biological replicates. For edgeR calls, a false discovery rate-adjusted p below 0.01 and a log2 fold-change threshold of 1 were applied. As an exploratory analysis of dynamics, max-normalized trajectories of the 1000 most abundant clonotypes were examined by PCA with hierarchical clustering. Each responding clone was given a CD4 or CD8 phenotype based on the CD4+ and CD8+ repertoires, which had been sequenced separately. TCRdb cleaned the public reads at Q25 with fastp, built clones with MiXCR and kept in-frame beta chains. Identical CDR3 protein sequences are pooled into one entry, listed with their most common genes and DNA. TCRdb's processing, not the authors' own work, is the source of the V and J calls. In this sample the table shows about 340,000 distinct CDR3 sequences, around 21% of which occur a single time. The top ten hold 9.5% to 15% of the sample.

This specimen belongs to a study of T-cell memory formation after mild COVID-19 (dated by TCRdb to the early 2020s). A note on the overall study: TCR sequence clusters from the two donors were largely donor specific. In a couple of donors, T-cell clones that expanded and contracted after mild COVID-19 were followed by sequencing TCRalpha and TCRbeta repertoires longitudinally. The cohort was made up of two young adult volunteers, one female and one male, who were previously healthy. Study-level results and caveats: From day 15 to 85, contracting clones showed balanced CD4/CD8 phenotypes, whereas a second wave of clones that expanded from day 15 to 37 leaned towards CD4+. SARS-CoV-2 specificity of the second-wave clones peaking on day 37 was not confirmed. The study included only a couple of mild cases, and larger cohorts that include severe cases with pre-infection samples were judged to be necessary. Contracting CD4+ clones appeared mostly in the CM and EM memory subsets, whereas CD8+ clones were enriched in EMRA. Some responding clones were detected in pre-infection memory, which suggested that pre-existing cross-reactive memory T cells had joined the SARS-CoV-2 response.

This chain joins TRBV4-3 to TRBJ2-7; the central 7 bases match TRBD1. The source of this sequence is an adult woman who had mild COVID-19 (a few samples of this study predate the infection). The sample titles of this study are shuffled in the database, so cell type and time point are left out; the donor was told from shared clones. Sequencing used PBMCs or a T cell subset sorted from them (not recorded which). The DNA is TGCGCCAGCAGCCAACGGGACAGCTCCTACGAGCAGTACTTC. It encodes CASSQRDSSYEQYF.